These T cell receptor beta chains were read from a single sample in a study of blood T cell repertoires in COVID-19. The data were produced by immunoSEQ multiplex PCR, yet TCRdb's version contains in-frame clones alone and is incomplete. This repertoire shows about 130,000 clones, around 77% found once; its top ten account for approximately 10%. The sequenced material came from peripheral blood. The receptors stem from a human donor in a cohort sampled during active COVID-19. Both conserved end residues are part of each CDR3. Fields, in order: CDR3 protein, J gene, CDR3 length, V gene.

CDR3: CASNPGGNSPLHF
J: TRBJ1-6
length: 13
V: TRBV14

CDR3: CASSFNRGPDTQYF
J: TRBJ2-3
length: 14
V: TRBV11-2

CDR3: CAWRRRGKSYNSPLHF
J: TRBJ1-6
length: 16
V: TRBV30

CDR3: CASSQATGNYGYTF
J: TRBJ1-2
length: 14
V: TRBV3-1/TRBV3-2

CDR3: CASSRGQINSPLHF
J: TRBJ1-6
length: 14
V: TRBV27

CDR3: CASSSGTSGGYEQYF
J: TRBJ2-7
length: 15
V: TRBV5-1

CDR3: CASSPRTGRDEKLFF
J: TRBJ1-4
length: 15
V: TRBV5-1

CDR3: CASSLSVASEQYF
J: TRBJ2-7
length: 13
V: TRBV27

CDR3: CTSSQVSQPQHF
J: TRBJ1-5
length: 12
V: TRBV1

CDR3: CASSRGTGGSGYTF
J: TRBJ1-2
length: 14
V: TRBV5-6

CDR3: CASSRGVNSYNEQFF
J: TRBJ2-1
length: 15
V: TRBV5-5

CDR3: CASSPQANQGRDEAFF
J: TRBJ1-1
length: 16
V: TRBV4-2

CDR3: CASSWRQGLETQYF
J: TRBJ2-5
length: 14
V: TRBV7-2

CDR3: CASSLSYSGELFF
J: TRBJ2-2
length: 13
V: TRBV7-3

CDR3: CASSPIGQDTDTQYF
J: TRBJ2-3
length: 15
V: TRBV7-9

CDR3: CATSDRGTREGGYEQFF
J: TRBJ2-1
length: 17
V: TRBV24-1

CDR3: CASSQDGETRTDTQYF
J: TRBJ2-3
length: 16
V: TRBV4-2

CDR3: CASSLVPVGGNTIYF
J: TRBJ1-3
length: 15
V: TRBV5-5

CDR3: CASSQELAGAYNEQFF
J: TRBJ2-1
length: 16
V: TRBV3-1/TRBV3-2

CDR3: CASSERLAEFTDTQYF
J: TRBJ2-3
length: 16
V: TRBV6-1

CDR3: CASSPGEWNTEAFF
J: TRBJ1-1
length: 14
V: TRBV2

CDR3: CASLLQGARQPQHF
J: TRBJ1-5
length: 14
V: TRBV6-5